Sequencing of this T cell receptor (beta chain) was carried out in a study of T-cell reconstitution after alpha-beta-depleted transplantation in children. The CDR3 consists of 13 residues. V lost 3 bases and J 6 bases, leaving 9 bases between the germline ends. In germline, CDR1 is SGHRS, CDR2 YFSETQ. As concerns this clonotype: Its antigen remains unknown.

This sample's TCRbeta library carried unique molecular identifier barcodes. TCRdb passed the PCR reads through MiXCR, listing each CDR3 protein once. This table holds 440,000 or so distinct CDR3 sequences, 43% found once. Study observations and caveats: Two months or so post-transplant, alpha-beta T cells reportedly derived from several hundred expanded graft clones.

J is TRBJ2-2 and V is TRBV5-1; perhaps TRBD2 as D (6 bases). The source is a girl aged 2 to 10 with aplastic anemia, due to receive a stem cell transplant. This sample comprised PBMCs, obtained before TCRalphabeta/CD19-depleted stem cell transplant. CDR3 protein: CASSWTKAGELFF. The CDR3 bases are TGCGCCAGCAGCTGGACTAAGGCCGGGGAGCTGTTTTTT.